These 19 T cell receptor beta chains were all obtained from the same sample, sequenced in a study of OX40 agonist ivuxolimab in advanced cancers. Using immunoSEQ multiplex PCR, the repertoire was profiled, and TCRdb retains in-frame clones only, with some absent. Of fewer than 60,000 clones listed, more than 75% are singletons. Source: CD4+ or CD8+ T cells sorted from blood, taken in a trial of the OX40 agonist ivuxolimab. The receptors here all came from an adult with an advanced solid tumor such as melanoma, head and neck, liver or kidney cancer.

Concerning this clone: Other DNA sequences in the same sample also yield this CDR3. The chain links TRBV11-2 to TRBJ2-7, with D unresolved. This CDR3 is built from 13 residues. CDR1 and CDR2 from the germline V gene are SGHAT and FQNNGV. V was clipped by 2 bases and J by 0 bases, with 5 bases between them. CDR3 nucleotide sequence: TGTGCCAGCAGCTTACAGAGCTCCTACGAGCAGTACTTC. This codes for CASSLQSSYEQYF.

This chain links TRBV6-5 with TRBJ2-7, with D unresolved. Trimming cost V 5 bases and J 2 bases, with 10 bases left between them. The CDR3 length is 13 residues. Germline lookup yields CDR1 MNHEY and CDR2 SVGAGI. CDR3 DNA sequence: TGTGCCAGCAGTAGATCGCGCGCCTACGAGCAGTACTTC. Its translation: CASSRSRAYEQYF.

V gene TRBV7-3 combines with J gene TRBJ2-3; TRBD1 aligns across 7 bases. Germline V gives CDR1 SGHTA, CDR2 FQGTGA. The CDR3 spans 14 residues. Unmatched junction bases numbered 0, after V lost 0 bases and J lost 3 bases. CDR3 DNA: TGTGCCAGCAGCTTAACGGACAGGACAGATACGCAGTATTTT. It codes for CASSLTDRTDTQYF.

DNA for the CDR3: TGTGCCAGCAGCCCCAGGGGGGGACAGGGGTCATACGAGCAGTACTTC. This encodes CASSPRGGQGSYEQYF. The chain combines TRBV7-9 with TRBJ2-7; 10 bases are shared with TRBD1. The trim removed 5 bases at V and 4 bases at J, leaving 11 bases unmatched. The CDR3 length is 16 residues. Germline-derived CDR1 and CDR2 are SEHNR and FQNEAQ (reference sequence).

The chain uses TRBV6-5 and TRBJ2-7; no clear D gene. V was trimmed by 2 bases and J by 2 bases, leaving 7 bases between them. CDR3 length equals 13 residues. CDR1 is MNHEY, CDR2 SVGAGI, per germline. The CDR3 DNA sequence: TGTGCCAGCAGTTACGAGCCCCCCTACGAGCAGTACTTC. Translation gives CASSYEPPYEQYF.

The J gene is TRBJ1-5, the V gene TRBV25-1; TRBD1 aligns across 7 bases. Losses at the gene ends were 3 bases for V and 3 bases for J; bases not matched to a gene: 2. This CDR3 has 14 residues. CDR1 and CDR2 from the germline V gene are MGHDK and SYGVNS. The CDR3 protein is CASSDRGTNQPQHF. Written as DNA, the CDR3 is TGTGCCAGCAGTGACAGGGGGACCAATCAGCCCCAGCATTTT.

The J gene is TRBJ1-3, the V gene TRBV5-1; the D is unclear. The V gene lost 0 bases and the J gene lost 0 bases, with 7 bases spanning the gap. The CDR3 sequence is 15 residues long. The germline CDR1 and CDR2 sequences are SGHRS and YFSETQ. Here the CDR3 DNA reads TGCGCCAGCAGCTTGGCATCAGACTCTGGAAACACCATATATTTT. The encoded protein is CASSLASDSGNTIYF. Drawing the rest from reference TRBV5-1 and TRBJ1-3, the complete variable domain is KAGVTQTPRYLIKTRGQQVTLSCSPISGHRSVSWYQQTPGQGLQFLFEYFSETQRNKGNFPGRFSGRQFSNSRSEMNVSTLELGDSALYLCASSLASDSGNTIYFGEGSWLTVV.

This clone appeared once. J is TRBJ1-6 and V is TRBV12-5; 7 nucleotides match TRBD1. J gave up 7 bases and V 9 bases, and 6 bases lay outside the gene matches. The CDR3 covers 13 residues. CDR1 and CDR2 (germline): LGHNT, FRNRAP. This CDR3 is CASATGSNSPLHF. In DNA form, the CDR3 reads TGTGCTAGCGCGACAGGGAGCAATTCACCCCTCCACTTT.

The rearrangement joins TRBV7-9 to TRBJ1-1; 7 bases match TRBD1. Germline lookup yields CDR1 SEHNR and CDR2 FQNEAQ (reference sequence). Germline trimming cut 5 bases from V and 0 bases from J; bases unmatched to any gene: 9. This CDR3 region has 16 residues. The CDR3, as DNA: TGTGCCAGCAGCGAAGGTAACAGGGGCTTGAACACTGAAGCTTTCTTT. The encoded protein is CASSEGNRGLNTEAFF.

This clone was detected once. The rearrangement links TRBV7-2 to TRBJ2-7, with 12 bases matching TRBD2. Germline V gives CDR1 SGHTA, CDR2 FQGNSA. The CDR3 is made up of 16 amino acids. With V trimmed by 3 bases and J by 3 bases, 6 bases remained unmatched. The DNA of the CDR3 is TGTGCCAGCAGCTTCCTAGGACTAGCGGGGAGCTACGAGCAGTACTTC. Translated: CASSFLGLAGSYEQYF.

In this sample, this clone turned up once. CDR3 amino acids: CAWSVDTFFNYGYTF. CDR3 in DNA: TGTGCCTGGAGTGTAGACACCTTCTTTAACTATGGCTACACCTTC. The gene calls are TRBV30 and TRBJ1-2; D gene unclear. V was shortened by 0 bases and J by 1 base, with 12 bases between the two germline ends. This CDR3 region has 15 residues. Germline V lookup: CDR1 GTSNPN, CDR2 SVGIG (reference sequence). The full variable domain, with the rest looked up from reference TRBV30 and TRBJ1-2, is SQTIHQWPATLVQPVGSPLSLECTVEGTSNPNLYWYRQAAGRGLQLLFYSVGIGQISSEVPQNLSASRPQDRQFILSSKKLLLSDSGFYLCAWSVDTFFNYGYTFGSGTRLTVV.

This clone has only a few counts. The CDR3 DNA reads TGTGCCAGCAGTGTTCAGGGGGTTAGCAATCAGCCCCAGCATTTT. Residues: CASSVQGVSNQPQHF. The gene calls are TRBV2 and TRBJ1-5, with 7 bases fitting TRBD1. The length of the CDR3 is 15 residues. V trimming: 4 bases; J trimming: 0 bases; junction bases outside the gene matches: 3. Per germline, CDR1 SNHLY and CDR2 FYNNEI.

The V call is TRBV28, the J call TRBJ2-2; D is uncertain. The CDR3 covers 13 residues. Trimming took 5 bases from V and 5 from J, leaving 9 bases between them. Germline V gene data show CDR1 as MDHEN and CDR2 as SYDVKM. CDR3 sequence (DNA): TGTGCCAGCAGTCGTCGTTCAACCGGGGAGCTGTTTTTT. Amino acids: CASSRRSTGELFF.

Concerning this clone: Distinct nucleotide sequences in the sample also encode this CDR3. This sequence joins TRBV7-9 and TRBJ2-7, with D maybe TRBD1 (8 bases). The CDR3 loop spans 15 amino acids. From germline, CDR1 is SEHNR and CDR2 FQNEAQ (reference sequence). V was trimmed by 1 base and J by 2 bases, leaving 12 bases between them. Here the CDR3 reads CASSLGTGRAYEQYF. In DNA, the CDR3 is TGTGCCAGCAGCTTAGGGACAGGGAGGGCCTACGAGCAGTACTTC.

The chain is built from TRBV28 and TRBJ1-1; TRBD1 matches 8 bases. The length of the CDR3 is 14 residues. V dropped 0 bases and J dropped 3; count of bases not matched to a gene: 0. Germline assignment: CDR1 MDHEN and CDR2 SYDVKM. The CDR3: CASSLWTGDTEAFF. The CDR3 DNA follows: TGTGCCAGCAGTTTATGGACAGGGGACACTGAAGCTTTCTTT. The full variable domain, in which reference TRBV28 and TRBJ1-1 provide the parts outside the CDR3, is DVKVTQSSRYLVKRTGEKVFLECVQDMDHENMFWYRQDPGLGLRLIYFSYDVKMKEKGDIPEGYSVSREKKERFSLILESASTNQTSMYLCASSLWTGDTEAFFGQGTRLTVV.

This chain links TRBV6-5 with TRBJ1-5, with D unclear. Looked up from germline, CDR1 is MNHEY and CDR2 is SVGAGI. Between the trimmed V and J ends, which lost 6 bases and 4 bases, there was a span of 10 bases. This CDR3 contains 13 residues. CDR3 region: CASRVQLNQPQHF. The CDR3 coding sequence is TGTGCCAGCAGGGTACAACTGAATCAGCCCCAGCATTTT.

This clone was seen once. The chain employs TRBV18 and TRBJ1-2; D remains ambiguous. Between the trimmed V and J ends, which lost 3 bases and 2 bases, there was a span of 7 bases. The germline gives CDR1 KGHSH, CDR2 LQKENI. CDR3 length: 13 amino acids. CDR3 protein: CASSPWENYGYTF. The CDR3 nucleotides read TGTGCCAGCTCACCCTGGGAGAACTATGGCTACACCTTC. The full variable domain, rest sourced from reference TRBV18 and TRBJ1-2, is NAGVMQNPRHLVRRRGQEARLRCSPMKGHSHVYWYRQLPEEGLKFMVYLQKENIIDESGMPKERFSAEFPKEGPSILRIQQVVRGDSAAYFCASSPWENYGYTFGSGTRLTVV.

This clone appeared a few times. This chain joins TRBV2 and TRBJ1-4, with 7 bases identical to TRBD1. This CDR3 has 14 residues. CDR1 is SNHLY and CDR2 is FYNNEI in the germline V gene. Germline trimming cut 6 bases from V and 8 bases from J; bases unmatched to any gene: 9. This chain's CDR3 is CASRTDRVAEKLFF. Written as DNA, the CDR3 is TGTGCCAGCAGGACCGACAGGGTTGCCGAAAAACTGTTTTTT.

This clone showed up just a few times. CDR3 nucleotides: TGTGCCAGCAGTTACTCGCAGGGGGCTGATGGCTACACCTTC. This codes for CASSYSQGADGYTF. V and J are TRBV6-5 and TRBJ1-2; 8 nucleotides align to TRBD1. The CDR3 spans 14 residues. Germline loops: CDR1 MNHEY, CDR2 SVGAGI. Germline trimming cut 0 bases from V and 6 bases from J; bases unmatched to any gene: 3.